A single sample is the source of the 16 T cell receptor beta chains below, sequenced in a study of cytomegalovirus exposure and HLA in healthy donors. PCR used 60 Vbeta primers and 13 Jbeta primers. Clones were sequenced by immunoSEQ multiplex PCR, and TCRdb holds only the in-frame ones, with some missing. The listing contains 60,000 or so clones. The sequencing input was PBMCs. The receptors originated from a young woman in good health and CMV-seronegative.

J is TRBJ1-5 and V is TRBV6-1; D gene unclear. This CDR3 region has 15 residues. Germline V gene sequence: CDR1 MNHNS, CDR2 SASEGT. V was trimmed by 8 bases and J by 0 bases, leaving 14 bases between them. CDR3 sequence reads: CASDSGVTSNQPQHF. DNA for the CDR3: TGTGCCAGCGATTCCGGAGTTACTAGCAATCAGCCCCAGCATTTT.

This sequence joins TRBV15 and TRBJ1-2; D is unresolved. CDR1 and CDR2 (germline): LNHNV, YYDKDF (reference sequence). CDR3 size: 12 residues. Trimming removed 3 bases from V and 6 bases from J, with 8 bases in between. CDR3 amino acids: CATSRIDNGYTF. The CDR3 bases are TGTGCCACCAGCAGGATAGATAATGGCTACACCTTC.

This chain joins TRBV6-1 and TRBJ2-3, with a tentative D call TRBD2 (6 bases). Trimming stripped 6 bases from V and 4 bases from J, with 17 bases between. Germline values: CDR1 MNHNS, CDR2 SASEGT. The length of the CDR3 is 15 residues. CDR3 sequence (DNA): TGTGCCAGCAGCACGGGAGTAGCCGGGCCAGATACGCAGTATTTT. Protein product: CASSTGVAGPDTQYF.

The V gene is TRBV19, the J gene TRBJ1-1; D ambiguous. The germline V and J ends were trimmed by 5 bases and 8 bases, with 9 bases remaining between them. The CDR3 sequence is 11 residues long. Germline V gene lookup returns CDR1 LNHDA and CDR2 SQIVND (reference sequence). The CDR3 reads CASSPGLEAFF. The CDR3 DNA reads TGTGCCAGTAGTCCCGGACTCGAAGCTTTCTTT. Filled out from reference TRBV19 and TRBJ1-1, the complete variable domain reads DGGITQSPKYLFRKEGQNVTLSCEQNLNHDAMYWYRQDPGQGLRLIYYSQIVNDFQKGDIAEGYSVSREKKESFPLTVTSAQKNPTAFYLCASSPGLEAFFGQGTRLTVV.

V gene TRBV7-7 combines with J gene TRBJ2-5, with D unclear. This CDR3 has 15 residues. Germline V lookup: CDR1 SSHAT, CDR2 FNYEAQ (reference sequence). The germline V and J ends were trimmed by 1 base and 7 bases, with 16 bases remaining between them. As DNA, the CDR3 is TGTGCCAGCAGCTTAGTTTCAGGCCATGACGGGACCCAGTACTTC. Its protein is CASSLVSGHDGTQYF.

The chain has TRBV5-1 and TRBJ2-2; 9 bases agree with TRBD1. The germline V gene encodes CDR1 SGHRS and CDR2 YFSETQ. CDR3 size: 15 residues. J lost 1 base, V lost 3 bases, and 1 base had no gene match. CDR3 DNA: TGCGCCAGCAGCTCGGGACAGGGGAACACCGGGGAGCTGTTTTTT. It translates to CASSSGQGNTGELFF.

The V call is TRBV29-1, the J call TRBJ2-7, with TRBD2 as a possible D gene (6 bases). V was pared by 6 bases and J by 2 bases, with 11 bases between. CDR3 length: 12 amino acids. Germline loops: CDR1 SQVTM, CDR2 ANQGSEA. Written as DNA, the CDR3 is TGCAGCGTCCTGTGGACTACCTACGAGCAGTACTTC. Translated, it gives CSVLWTTYEQYF.

V gene TRBV7-3 combines with J gene TRBJ2-5, with D perhaps matching TRBD2 (5 bases). Trimming removed 0 bases at V and 5 bases at J, with 7 bases between. The germline V gene has CDR1 SGHTA and CDR2 FQGTGA. The length of the CDR3 is 13 residues. CDR3 amino acids: CASSLTRRETQYF. The CDR3 DNA is TGTGCCAGCAGCTTAACGCGGAGGGAGACCCAGTACTTC.

The rearrangement links TRBV28 to TRBJ1-2; 11 nucleotides line up with TRBD1. In germline, CDR1 is MDHEN, CDR2 SYDVKM. Trimming removed 5 bases from V and 0 bases from J; junction bases left unmatched: 8. The length of the CDR3 is 17 residues. DNA of the CDR3: TGTGCCAGCAGTGGCCGGGACAGGGGGTTTACTAACTATGGCTACACCTTC. Its protein product is CASSGRDRGFTNYGYTF.

V and J are TRBV5-1 and TRBJ2-1; 8 positions match TRBD1. The germline V gene encodes CDR1 SGHRS and CDR2 YFSETQ. The CDR3 covers 12 residues. Unmatched junction bases numbered 2, after V lost 3 bases and J lost 9 bases. The CDR3 protein is CASSSGGSEQFF. CDR3 coding DNA: TGCGCCAGCAGCTCAGGGGGCAGTGAGCAGTTCTTC. Supplemented by reference TRBV5-1 and TRBJ2-1, the full variable domain reads KAGVTQTPRYLIKTRGQQVTLSCSPISGHRSVSWYQQTPGQGLQFLFEYFSETQRNKGNFPGRFSGRQFSNSRSEMNVSTLELGDSALYLCASSSGGSEQFFGPGTRLTVL.

The rearrangement joins TRBV11-2 to TRBJ2-3, with 12 bases aligning to TRBD1. Germline-derived CDR1 and CDR2 are SGHAT and FQNNGV. Losses at the gene ends were 3 bases for V and 4 bases for J; bases not matched to a gene: 2. The CDR3 covers 15 residues. As DNA, the CDR3 is TGTGCCAGCAGCTTTGGGACAGGGGGCCCAGATACGCAGTATTTT. This gives the protein CASSFGTGGPDTQYF.

The chain couples TRBV4-2 to TRBJ2-7; 9 bases map to TRBD1. The CDR3 contains 15 residues. J lost 4 bases, V lost 4 bases, and 8 bases had no gene match. CDR1 LGHNA and CDR2 YNFKEQ come from the germline V gene. The CDR3 reads CASSPSGTGLYEQYF. In DNA, the CDR3 is TGTGCCAGCAGCCCATCCGGGACAGGGCTATACGAGCAGTACTTC.

J is TRBJ1-5 and V is TRBV7-2; possible D gene TRBD1, 6 bases. The CDR3 is 14 residues long. Germline CDR1 reads SGHTA; CDR2 reads FQGNSA. V lost 6 bases and J lost 7, with 16 bases in between. The CDR3 coding sequence is TGTGCCAGCAGTCCGGACAGCTTATACCAGCCCCAGCATTTT. Translated: CASSPDSLYQPQHF.

The chain has TRBV2 and TRBJ1-5; D is perhaps TRBD1 (5 bases). CDR1 and CDR2 from the germline V gene are SNHLY and FYNNEI. The CDR3 loop spans 15 amino acids. The V end was cut by 3 bases, the J end by 3 bases, with 12 bases between. The CDR3 is CASSDPRALNQPQHF. The CDR3 region has the DNA TGTGCCAGCAGTGACCCCAGGGCCCTCAATCAGCCCCAGCATTTT.

The V gene is TRBV2, the J gene TRBJ1-5; weak D call: TRBD1 (5 bases). With 6 bases removed from V and 9 bases from J, the gap between germline ends came to 12 bases. In germline, CDR1 is SNHLY, CDR2 FYNNEI. This CDR3 has 12 residues. CDR3 bases: TGTGCCAGCAGCAGGGAAAAAGGGCCCCAGCATTTT. Translating gives CASSREKGPQHF.

The gene calls are TRBV4-1 and TRBJ2-1, with D possibly matching TRBD2 (5 bases). The CDR3 spans 15 residues. V lost 3 bases and J lost 6, with 15 bases in between. The germline gives CDR1 MGHRA, CDR2 YSYEKL. This chain's CDR3 is CASSQPTRASNEQFF. CDR3 bases: TGCGCCAGCAGCCAGCCGACGAGGGCTAGCAATGAGCAGTTCTTC.